Following are 11 T cell receptor beta chains from one sample sequenced in a study of OX40 agonist ivuxolimab in advanced cancers. The method was the immunoSEQ multiplex PCR assay. Drawn from immuneACCESS, this table holds only the in-frame rearrangements with V and J called that TCRdb kept. Clones are partly lost; checked studies trace under half to an unresolved V gene and leave the rest unexplained. The sample data list under 65,000 clones, and nearly 90% of these were observed just once. Jointly, the top ten make up 0.35% of the sample. The material was CD4+ or CD8+ T cells sorted from blood, obtained in a trial of the OX40 agonist ivuxolimab. Receptor source: an adult with an advanced solid tumor such as melanoma, head and neck, liver or kidney cancer.

The chain has TRBV6-5 and TRBJ1-1, with D maybe TRBD1 (5 bases). Trimming cost V 10 bases and J 5 bases, with 17 bases left between them. Germline assignment: CDR1 MNHEY and CDR2 SVGAGI. The CDR3 loop spans 13 amino acids. The CDR3 here is CATSMGGRTEAFF. CDR3 DNA: TGTGCCACCTCGATGGGGGGGAGGACTGAAGCTTTCTTT.

V and J are TRBV6-6 and TRBJ1-5, with TRBD1 matching 7 bases. Germline V gene lookup returns CDR1 MNHNY and CDR2 SVGAGI (reference sequence). V gave up 5 bases and J gave up 7 bases; unmatched junction bases: 5. This CDR3 comprises 13 residues. CDR3 sequence: CASSATGHQPQHF. The CDR3 bases are TGTGCCAGCAGTGCGACAGGGCACCAGCCCCAGCATTTT.

Only one count was recorded for this clone. The DNA for the CDR3 is TGTGCCAGCAGCTCGGGACTCGCTAGGAATGAGCAGTTCTTC. Protein sequence: CASSSGLARNEQFF. The chain recombines TRBV7-9 with TRBJ2-1; D may be TRBD2 (6 bases). V lost 4 bases to trimming and J lost 7 bases, with 14 bases between them. CDR1 is SEHNR, CDR2 FQNEAQ, per germline (reference sequence). The length of the CDR3 is 14 residues.

The gene calls are TRBV27 and TRBJ1-6; D possibly corresponds to TRBD1 (5 bases). Deletions cut 5 bases from V and 6 bases from J, with 14 bases between. The CDR3 has 15 residues. Germline CDR1 reads MNHEY; CDR2 reads SMNVEV (reference sequence). CDR3 bases: TGTGCCAGCAGTAGGTACGGGGGATTTAATTCACCCCTCCACTTT. This sequence encodes CASSRYGGFNSPLHF.

The V call is TRBV6-1, the J call TRBJ2-7, with 8 nucleotides matching TRBD1. The germline CDR1 and CDR2 sequences are MNHNS and SASEGT. CDR3 length: 14 amino acids. V lost 6 bases, J lost 9 bases, and 13 bases stayed unmatched. This CDR3 reads CASRDGTGLSVQYF. The DNA for the CDR3 is TGTGCCAGCAGGGACGGGACAGGTTTGTCTGTGCAGTACTTC.

Here the CDR3 reads CASSMGVAGELFF. CDR3 nucleotides: TGTGCCAGTAGTATGGGGGTAGCCGGGGAGCTGTTTTTT. The chain is built from TRBV19 and TRBJ2-2, with D possibly being TRBD1 or TRBD2 (5 bases each). V was shortened by 3 bases and J by 6 bases, with 8 bases between the two germline ends. This CDR3 is built from 13 residues. Per germline, CDR1 LNHDA and CDR2 SQIVND (reference sequence).

This chain joins TRBV30 and TRBJ1-2, with D tentatively TRBD1 (6 bases). The CDR3 loop spans 11 amino acids. Per the germline V gene, CDR1 is GTSNPN and CDR2 is SVGIG (reference sequence). The V and J ends lost 4 bases and 8 bases respectively, with 11 bases between them. CDR3 bases: TGTGCCTGGAAACAGGGAGCAGGCTACACCTTC. Protein product: CAWKQGAGYTF.

The gene calls are TRBV11-2 and TRBJ2-1; weak D call: TRBD2 (5 bases). In germline, CDR1 is SGHAT, CDR2 FQNNGV. The CDR3 runs to 13 residues. V was cut by 3 bases and J by 4 bases, with 7 bases left in between. In DNA, the CDR3 is TGTGCCAGCAGCTTCCGGGGATACAATGAGCAGTTCTTC. It codes for CASSFRGYNEQFF.

The V call is TRBV19, the J call TRBJ1-4, with D tentatively TRBD1 (5 bases). Germline CDR1 is LNHDA and CDR2 is SQIVND (reference sequence). V lost 4 bases and J lost 8, with 17 bases in between. There are 15 residues in the CDR3. CDR3 amino acids: CASSNDISWGEKLFF. CDR3 nucleotide sequence: TGTGCCAGTAGTAACGACATTTCTTGGGGCGAAAAACTGTTTTTT.

J is TRBJ1-5 and V is TRBV10-3; D perhaps matches TRBD1 (6 bases). Germline assignment: CDR1 ENHRY and CDR2 SYGVKD. Trimming removed 10 bases from V and 8 bases from J, with 18 bases in between. The CDR3 runs to 13 residues. CDR3 in amino acids: CATAGGLEEPQHF. The CDR3 region has the DNA TGTGCCACAGCTGGGGGGCTCGAGGAGCCCCAGCATTTT.

The chain recombines TRBV19 with TRBJ2-7, with 8 bases identical to TRBD1. Per germline, CDR1 LNHDA and CDR2 SQIVND (reference sequence). This CDR3 is built from 13 residues. Trimming at V came to 8 bases and at J to 6 bases, leaving 9 bases not matched to a gene. The chain's CDR3 is CASSDRAILEQYF. CDR3 DNA sequence: TGTGCCAGTTCGGACAGGGCGATCCTCGAGCAGTACTTC.